A single T cell receptor (beta chain) is shown here with its context. A read error may account for a junction end that differs from germline. These data originate in a study of shared clonotypes between healthy human individuals. Deep was the level at which the assay was run. Sequencing used immunoSEQ multiplex PCR; TCRdb keeps in-frame clones, though not all of them. Here the sample spans around 1.5 million clones, approximately 98% being singletons. The CDR3 has 19 residues. Germline assignment: CDR1 MGHRA and CDR2 YSYEKL. Sequences were obtained from naive CD4+ T cells sorted from blood. As for subset: CD45RA+ positively selected. The origin of this receptor is a man aged 25-45 years in good health. The chain has TRBV4-1 and TRBJ2-3, with 10 bases identical to TRBD2. The CDR3 region is CASSEEDLPSGSTTDTQYF. The DNA of the CDR3 is TGCGCCAGCAGCGAAGAAGATCTCCCTAGCGGGAGTACGACAGATACGCAGTATTTT.